The sequence of this TCR beta chain was determined in a study of CD8 T cells in Susac syndrome. High-throughput TCR beta sequencing covered peripheral CD8+ and CD4+ T cells. The V and J ends lost 5 bases and 3 bases respectively, with 17 bases between them. In germline, CDR1 is MNHEY, CDR2 SMNVEV (reference sequence). CDR3 length equals 16 residues. This clonotype showed up just a few times. Roughly 0.45 to 1 ug RNA was reverse transcribed with random hexamers. From the immunoSEQ multiplex PCR reads, TCRdb called clonotypes with MiXCR, one entry per CDR3 protein. The sample yields 330,000 or so distinct CDR3 sequences, around nine tenths seen once.

Sequences were obtained from CD8+ T cells from PBMCs. This TCR came from a human donor with multiple sclerosis. This chain joins TRBV27 and TRBJ2-1, with D possibly being TRBD1 or TRBD2 (6 bases each). CDR3 residues: CASSPLGGGNYNEQFF. The CDR3 region has the DNA TGTGCCAGCAGTCCCCTTGGAGGGGGGAACTACAATGAGCAGTTCTTC.